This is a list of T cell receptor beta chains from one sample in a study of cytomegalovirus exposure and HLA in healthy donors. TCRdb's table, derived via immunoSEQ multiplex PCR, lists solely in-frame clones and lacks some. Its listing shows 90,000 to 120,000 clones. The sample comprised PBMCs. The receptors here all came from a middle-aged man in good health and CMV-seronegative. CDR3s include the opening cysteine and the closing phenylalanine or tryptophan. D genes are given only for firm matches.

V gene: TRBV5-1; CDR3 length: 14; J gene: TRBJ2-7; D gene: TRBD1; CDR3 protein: CASSLTGGVYEQYF; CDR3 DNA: TGCGCCAGCAGCCTGACAGGGGGCGTTTACGAGCAGTACTTC
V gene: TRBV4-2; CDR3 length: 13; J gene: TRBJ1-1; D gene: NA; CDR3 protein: CASTQWGEAEAFF; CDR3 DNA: TGTGCCAGCACCCAATGGGGGGAGGCTGAAGCTTTCTTT
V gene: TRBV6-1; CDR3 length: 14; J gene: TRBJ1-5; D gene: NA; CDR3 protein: CASSEGQVNQPQHF; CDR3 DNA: TGTGCCAGCAGTGAAGGACAGGTTAATCAGCCCCAGCATTTT
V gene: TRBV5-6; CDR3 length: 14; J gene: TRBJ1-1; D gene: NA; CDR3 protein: CASSLRGMNTEAFF; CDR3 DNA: TGTGCCAGCAGCTTGAGGGGGATGAACACTGAAGCTTTCTTT
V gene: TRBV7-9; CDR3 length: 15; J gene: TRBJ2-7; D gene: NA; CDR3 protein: CASSPKGGLSYEQYF; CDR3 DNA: TGTGCCAGCAGCCCAAAAGGGGGTCTCTCCTACGAGCAGTACTTC
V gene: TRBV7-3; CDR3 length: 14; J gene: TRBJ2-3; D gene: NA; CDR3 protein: CASSRSPAPDTQYF; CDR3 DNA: TGTGCCAGCAGCCGCTCCCCAGCGCCAGATACGCAGTATTTT
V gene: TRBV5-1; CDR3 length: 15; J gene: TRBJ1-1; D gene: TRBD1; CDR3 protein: CASSLGTGKGTEAFF; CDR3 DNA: TGCGCCAGCAGCTTGGGGACAGGGAAGGGCACTGAAGCTTTCTTT
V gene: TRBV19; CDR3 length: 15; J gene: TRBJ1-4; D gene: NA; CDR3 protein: CASSIGQGLGEKLFF; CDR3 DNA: TGTGCCAGTAGTATAGGTCAGGGATTGGGTGAAAAACTGTTTTTT
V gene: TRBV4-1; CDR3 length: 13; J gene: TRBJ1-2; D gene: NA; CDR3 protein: CASSQDRGSGYTF; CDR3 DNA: TGCGCCAGCAGCCAAGATCGGGGGAGTGGCTACACCTTC
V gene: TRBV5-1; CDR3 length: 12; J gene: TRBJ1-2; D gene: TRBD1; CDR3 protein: CASGQGAQGYTF; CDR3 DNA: TGCGCCAGCGGACAGGGGGCACAAGGCTACACCTTC
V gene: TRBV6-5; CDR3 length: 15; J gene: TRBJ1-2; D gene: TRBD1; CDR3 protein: CASSYEGGSGYGYTF; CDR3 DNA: TGTGCCAGCAGTTACGAAGGGGGCTCGGGCTATGGCTACACCTTC
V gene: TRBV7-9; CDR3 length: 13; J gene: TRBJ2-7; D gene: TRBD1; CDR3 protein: CASSAGTGYEQYF; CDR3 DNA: TGTGCCAGCAGCGCGGGGACAGGGTACGAGCAGTACTTC
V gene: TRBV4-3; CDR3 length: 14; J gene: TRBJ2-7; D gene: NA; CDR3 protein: CASSWVDSSYEQYF; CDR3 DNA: TGCGCCAGCAGTTGGGTGGACAGCTCCTACGAGCAGTACTTC
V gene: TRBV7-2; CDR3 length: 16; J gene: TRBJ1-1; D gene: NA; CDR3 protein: CASRPREGPQNTEAFF; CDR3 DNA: TGTGCCAGCAGACCGCGGGAAGGTCCCCAGAACACTGAAGCTTTCTTT
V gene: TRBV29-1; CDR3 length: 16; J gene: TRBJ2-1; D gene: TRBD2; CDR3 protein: CSVNNLAGDDSDEQFF; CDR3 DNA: TGCAGCGTTAACAATTTAGCGGGGGATGATTCCGATGAGCAGTTCTTC
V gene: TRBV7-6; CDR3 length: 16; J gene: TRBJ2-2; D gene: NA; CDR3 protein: CASSLFGTTNTGELFF; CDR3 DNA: TGTGCCAGCAGCCTCTTCGGGACAACGAACACCGGGGAGCTGTTTTTT
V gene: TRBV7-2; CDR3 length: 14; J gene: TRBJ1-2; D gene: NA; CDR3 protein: CASSLEPRGYGYTF; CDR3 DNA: TGTGCCAGCAGCTTAGAACCCCGGGGCTATGGCTACACCTTC
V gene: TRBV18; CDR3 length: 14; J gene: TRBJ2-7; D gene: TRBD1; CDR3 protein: CASSPGQGSYEQYF; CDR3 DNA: TGTGCCAGCTCACCCGGACAGGGGAGCTACGAGCAGTACTTC
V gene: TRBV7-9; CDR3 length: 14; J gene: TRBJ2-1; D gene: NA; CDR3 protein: CASSLAYVAGGQFF; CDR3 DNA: TGTGCCAGCAGCTTAGCCTACGTCGCCGGGGGGCAGTTCTTC
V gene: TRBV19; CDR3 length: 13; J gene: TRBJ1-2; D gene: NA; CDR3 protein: CASSIRGNSGYTF; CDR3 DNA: TGTGCCAGTAGTATTCGGGGAAACAGTGGCTACACCTTC
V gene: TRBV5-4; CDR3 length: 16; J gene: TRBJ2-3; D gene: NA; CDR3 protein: CASSKGLGESTDTQYF; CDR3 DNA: TGTGCCAGCAGCAAGGGACTTGGGGAGTCCACAGATACGCAGTATTTT
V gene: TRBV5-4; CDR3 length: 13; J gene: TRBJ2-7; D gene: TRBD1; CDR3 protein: CASSLQGAREQYF; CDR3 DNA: TGTGCCAGCAGCTTGCAGGGGGCGCGCGAGCAGTACTTC
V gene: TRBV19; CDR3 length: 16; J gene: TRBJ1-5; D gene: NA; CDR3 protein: CASNDIFGYSNQPQHF; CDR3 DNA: TGTGCCAGTAACGACATCTTTGGGTATAGCAATCAGCCCCAGCATTTT
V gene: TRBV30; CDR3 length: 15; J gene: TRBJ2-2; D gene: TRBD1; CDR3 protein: CAARQGSSNTGELFF; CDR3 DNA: TGTGCCGCAAGACAGGGATCCTCGAACACCGGGGAGCTGTTTTTT
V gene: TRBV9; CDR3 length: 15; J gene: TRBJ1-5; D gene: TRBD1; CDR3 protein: CASSASGTGNQPQHF; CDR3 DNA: TGTGCCAGCAGCGCATCCGGGACAGGCAATCAGCCCCAGCATTTT
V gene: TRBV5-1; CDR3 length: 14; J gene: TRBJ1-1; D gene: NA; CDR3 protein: CASSLDRMNTEAFF; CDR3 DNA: TGCGCCAGCAGCTTGGACAGGATGAACACTGAAGCTTTCTTT
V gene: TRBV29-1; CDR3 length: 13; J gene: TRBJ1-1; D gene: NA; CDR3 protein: CSVQGIMNTEAFF; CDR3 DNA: TGCAGCGTTCAGGGTATTATGAACACTGAAGCTTTCTTT
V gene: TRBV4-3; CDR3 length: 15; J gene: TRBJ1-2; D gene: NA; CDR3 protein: CASSQDGNEGYGYTF; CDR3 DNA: TGCGCCAGCAGCCAAGATGGGAATGAGGGATATGGCTACACCTTC
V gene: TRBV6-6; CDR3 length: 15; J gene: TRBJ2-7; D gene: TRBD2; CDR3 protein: CASSPANSGSHEQYF; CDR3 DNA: TGTGCCAGCAGTCCCGCGAATAGCGGGAGCCACGAGCAGTACTTC
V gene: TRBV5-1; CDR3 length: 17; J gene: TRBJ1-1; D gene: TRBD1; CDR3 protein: CASSLPGQGAGGTEAFF; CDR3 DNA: TGCGCCAGCAGCTTACCGGGACAGGGGGCCGGGGGGACTGAAGCTTTCTTT
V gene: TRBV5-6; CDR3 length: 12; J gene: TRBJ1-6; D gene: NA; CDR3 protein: CASSFRVSPLHF; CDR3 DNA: TGTGCCAGCAGCTTCCGGGTGTCACCCCTCCACTTT